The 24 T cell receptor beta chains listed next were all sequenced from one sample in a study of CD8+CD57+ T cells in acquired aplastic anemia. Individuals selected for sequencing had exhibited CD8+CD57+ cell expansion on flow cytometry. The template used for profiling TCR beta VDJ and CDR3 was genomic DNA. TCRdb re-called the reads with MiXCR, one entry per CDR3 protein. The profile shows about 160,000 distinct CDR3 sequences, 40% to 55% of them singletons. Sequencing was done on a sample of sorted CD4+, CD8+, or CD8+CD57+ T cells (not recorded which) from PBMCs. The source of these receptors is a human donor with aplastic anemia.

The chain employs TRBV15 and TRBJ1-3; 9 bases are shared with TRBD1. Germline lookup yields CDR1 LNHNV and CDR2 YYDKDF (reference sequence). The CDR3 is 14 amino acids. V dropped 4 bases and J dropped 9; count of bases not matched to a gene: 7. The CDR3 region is CATSTQGARGTIYF. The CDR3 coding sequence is TGTGCCACCAGCACACAGGGGGCGCGAGGCACCATATATTTT.

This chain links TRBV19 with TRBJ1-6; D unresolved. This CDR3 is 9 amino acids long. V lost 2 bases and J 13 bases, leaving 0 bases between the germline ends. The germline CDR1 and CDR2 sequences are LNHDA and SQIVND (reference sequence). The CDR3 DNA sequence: TGTGCCAGTAGTATACCCCTCCACTTT. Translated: CASSIPLHF.

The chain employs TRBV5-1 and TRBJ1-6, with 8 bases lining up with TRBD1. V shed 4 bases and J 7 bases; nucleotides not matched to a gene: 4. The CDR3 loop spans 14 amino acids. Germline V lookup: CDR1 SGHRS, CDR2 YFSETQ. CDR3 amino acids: CASSKDRVNSPLHF. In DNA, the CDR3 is TGCGCCAGCAGCAAGGACAGGGTAAATTCACCCCTCCACTTT. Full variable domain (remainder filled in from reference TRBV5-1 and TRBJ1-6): KAGVTQTPRYLIKTRGQQVTLSCSPISGHRSVSWYQQTPGQGLQFLFEYFSETQRNKGNFPGRFSGRQFSNSRSEMNVSTLELGDSALYLCASSKDRVNSPLHFGNGTRLTVT.

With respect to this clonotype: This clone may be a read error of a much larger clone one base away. The CDR3 region is CASSVGFAADTDAFF. CDR3 DNA: TGTGCCAGCAGCGTAGGATTCGCCGCGGACACTGATGCTTTCTTT. V and J are TRBV9 and TRBJ1-1; the D gene is possibly TRBD1 (5 bases). Looked up from germline, CDR1 is SGDLS and CDR2 is YYNGEE. This CDR3 region has 15 residues. Variable domain in full (rest from reference TRBV9 and TRBJ1-1): DSGVTQTPKHLITATGQRVTLRCSPRSGDLSVYWYQQSLDQGLQFLIQYYNGEERAKGNILERFSAQQFPDLHSELNLSSLELGDSALYFCASSVGFAADTDAFFGQGTRLTVV.

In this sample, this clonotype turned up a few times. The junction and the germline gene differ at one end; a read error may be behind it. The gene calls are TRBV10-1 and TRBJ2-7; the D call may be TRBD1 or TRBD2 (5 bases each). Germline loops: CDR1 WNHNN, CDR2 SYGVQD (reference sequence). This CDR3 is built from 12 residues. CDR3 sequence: CASTNLRRGVLF. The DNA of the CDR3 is TGCGCCAGCACGAACCTTCGAAGGGGAGTCCTCTTC.

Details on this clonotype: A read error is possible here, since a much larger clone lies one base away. The CDR3 protein is CASSLRPGTRQKTQYF. As DNA, the CDR3 is TGTGCCAGCAGTCTCCGTCCCGGGACTAGACAAAAGACCCAGTACTTC. The J gene is TRBJ2-5, the V gene TRBV12-3 or TRBV12-4; 8 positions agree with TRBD2. After removal of 5 bases from V and 6 bases from J, the junction contained 14 bases not matched to a gene. The CDR3 sequence is 16 residues long.

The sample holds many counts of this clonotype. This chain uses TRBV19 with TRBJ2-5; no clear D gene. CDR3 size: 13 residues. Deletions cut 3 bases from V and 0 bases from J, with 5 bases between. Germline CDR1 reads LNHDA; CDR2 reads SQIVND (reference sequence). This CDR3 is CASSMRNQETQYF. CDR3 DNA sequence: TGTGCCAGTAGTATGAGAAACCAAGAGACCCAGTACTTC.

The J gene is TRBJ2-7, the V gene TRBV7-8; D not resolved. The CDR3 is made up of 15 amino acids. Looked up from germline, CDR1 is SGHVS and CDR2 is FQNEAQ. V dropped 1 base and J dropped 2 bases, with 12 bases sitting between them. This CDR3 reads CASSLGVGPAYEQYF. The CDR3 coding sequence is TGTGCCAGCAGCTTAGGGGTGGGTCCCGCCTACGAGCAGTACTTC.

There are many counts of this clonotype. In DNA form, the CDR3 reads TGTGCCAGCAGCGTAGCGTTCTCAGCCTTTGGCTATGGCTACACCTTC. Its protein is CASSVAFSAFGYGYTF. The chain recombines TRBV9 with TRBJ1-2; D unresolved. Germline V gene sequence: CDR1 SGDLS, CDR2 YYNGEE. The length of the CDR3 is 16 residues. Between the trimmed V and J ends, which lost 0 bases and 4 bases, there was a span of 16 bases.

CDR3 DNA sequence: TGCGCCAGCAGCTTGGCTGGTGACAGGCGAATTTACGAGCAGTACTTC. It specifies CASSLAGDRRIYEQYF. The chain has TRBV5-1 and TRBJ2-7; D might be TRBD1 (6 bases). Trimming removed 0 bases from V and 4 bases from J, with 17 bases in between. CDR3 length: 16 residues. Germline lookup yields CDR1 SGHRS and CDR2 YFSETQ.

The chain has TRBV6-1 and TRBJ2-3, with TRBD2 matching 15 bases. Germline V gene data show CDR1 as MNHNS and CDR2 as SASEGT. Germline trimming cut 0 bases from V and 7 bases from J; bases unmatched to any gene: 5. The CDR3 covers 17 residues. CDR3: CASSEAPGLAGGHTQYF. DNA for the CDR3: TGTGCCAGCAGTGAAGCGCCGGGACTAGCGGGAGGCCATACGCAGTATTTT.

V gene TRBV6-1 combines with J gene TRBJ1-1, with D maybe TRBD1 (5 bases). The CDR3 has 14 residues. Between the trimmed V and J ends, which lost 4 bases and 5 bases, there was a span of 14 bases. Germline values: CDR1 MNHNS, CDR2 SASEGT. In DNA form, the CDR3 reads TGTGCCAGCAGTGGAGAGGGGCGGGGGACTGAAGCTTTCTTT. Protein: CASSGEGRGTEAFF.

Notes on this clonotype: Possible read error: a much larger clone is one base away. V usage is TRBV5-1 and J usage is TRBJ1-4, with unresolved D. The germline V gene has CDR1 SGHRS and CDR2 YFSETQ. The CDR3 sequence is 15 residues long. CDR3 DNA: TGCACCAGCAGCTTTGAACCGGAAGAGAATGAAAAACTGTTTTTT. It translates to CTSSFEPEENEKLFF.

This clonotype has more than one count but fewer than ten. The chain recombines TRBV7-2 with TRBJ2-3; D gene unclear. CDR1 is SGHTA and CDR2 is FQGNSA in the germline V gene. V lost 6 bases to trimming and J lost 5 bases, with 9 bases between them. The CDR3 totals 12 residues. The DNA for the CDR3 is TGTGCCAGCAGTTCTTTGATAGATACGCAGTATTTT. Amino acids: CASSSLIDTQYF.

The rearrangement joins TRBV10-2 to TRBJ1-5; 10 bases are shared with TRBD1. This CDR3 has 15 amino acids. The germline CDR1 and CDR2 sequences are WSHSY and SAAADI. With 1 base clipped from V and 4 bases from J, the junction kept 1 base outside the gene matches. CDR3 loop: CASSEWGQGNQPQHF. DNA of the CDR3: TGCGCCAGCAGTGAGTGGGGACAGGGGAATCAGCCCCAGCATTTT.

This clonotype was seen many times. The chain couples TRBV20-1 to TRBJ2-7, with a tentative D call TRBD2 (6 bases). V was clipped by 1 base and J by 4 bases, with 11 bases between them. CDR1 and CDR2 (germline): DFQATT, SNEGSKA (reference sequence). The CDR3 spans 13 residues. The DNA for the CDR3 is TGCAGTGCTAGAGTTCCGGGGGATTACGAGCAGTACTTC. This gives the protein CSARVPGDYEQYF.

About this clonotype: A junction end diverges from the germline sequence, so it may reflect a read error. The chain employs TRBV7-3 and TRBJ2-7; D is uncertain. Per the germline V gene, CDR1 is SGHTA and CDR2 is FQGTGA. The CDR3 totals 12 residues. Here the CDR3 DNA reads TGTGCCAGCTCACCACCTTCTTACGAGCAGCACTTC. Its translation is CASSPPSYEQHF.

Written as DNA, the CDR3 is TGTGCCACGGGGACAGTTGCTCATACGCAGTATTTT. Encoded protein: CATGTVAHTQYF. This sequence joins TRBV10-3 and TRBJ2-3; 7 bases are a match to TRBD1. Looked up from germline, CDR1 is ENHRY and CDR2 is SYGVKD. The CDR3 spans 12 residues. Trimming took 10 bases from V and 7 from J; bases not matched to a gene: 8.

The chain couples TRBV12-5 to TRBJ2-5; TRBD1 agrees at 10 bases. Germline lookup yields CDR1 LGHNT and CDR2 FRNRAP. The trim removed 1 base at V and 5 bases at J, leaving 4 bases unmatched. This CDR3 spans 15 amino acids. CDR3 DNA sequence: TGTGCTAGTGGTTTGGCGGGACAGGGGCCGGAGACCCAGTACTTC. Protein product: CASGLAGQGPETQYF.

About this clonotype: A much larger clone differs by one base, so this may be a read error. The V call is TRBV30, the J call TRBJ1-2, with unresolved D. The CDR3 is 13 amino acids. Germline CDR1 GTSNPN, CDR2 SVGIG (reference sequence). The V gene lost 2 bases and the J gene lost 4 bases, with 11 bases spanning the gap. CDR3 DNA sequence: TGTGCCTGGAGTTTAGGCCCCGGCTATGGCTACACCTTC. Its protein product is CAWSLGPGYGYTF.

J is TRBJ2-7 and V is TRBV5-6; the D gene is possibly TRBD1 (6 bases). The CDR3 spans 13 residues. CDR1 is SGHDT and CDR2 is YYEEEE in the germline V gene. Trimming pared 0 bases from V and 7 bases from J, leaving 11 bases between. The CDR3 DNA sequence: TGTGCCAGCAGCTTGGCCCCAGGGGAAGAGCAGTACTTC. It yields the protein CASSLAPGEEQYF.

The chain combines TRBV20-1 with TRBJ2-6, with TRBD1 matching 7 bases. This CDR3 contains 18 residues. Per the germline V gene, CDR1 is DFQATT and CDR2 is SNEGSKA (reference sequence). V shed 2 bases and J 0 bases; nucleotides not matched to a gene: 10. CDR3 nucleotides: TGCAGTGCTAGATCCCGGGACAGTCTCCTCTCTGGGGCCAACGTCCTGACTTTC. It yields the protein CSARSRDSLLSGANVLTF.

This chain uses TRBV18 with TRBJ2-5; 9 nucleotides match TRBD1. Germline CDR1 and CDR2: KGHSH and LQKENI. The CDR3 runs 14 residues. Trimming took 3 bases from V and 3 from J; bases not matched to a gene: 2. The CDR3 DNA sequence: TGTGCCAGCTCACCCGGGGACAGGGAAGAGACCCAGTACTTC. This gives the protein CASSPGDREETQYF.

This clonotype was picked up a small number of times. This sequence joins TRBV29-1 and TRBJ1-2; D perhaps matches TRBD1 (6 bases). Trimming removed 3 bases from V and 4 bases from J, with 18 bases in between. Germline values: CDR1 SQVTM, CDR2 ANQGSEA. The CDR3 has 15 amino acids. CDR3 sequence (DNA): TGCAGCGTTGATATTTCAAGACAGGACGCCTATGGCTACACCTTC. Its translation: CSVDISRQDAYGYTF.